The 3 T cell receptor beta chains below were found in one sample sequenced in a study of CD8+CD57+ T cells in acquired aplastic anemia. Only patients with CD8+CD57+ cell expansion on flow cytometry were chosen for sequencing. Genomic DNA was employed as the template in profiling TCR beta VDJ and CDR3. TCRdb used MiXCR to reprocess the reads, holding one entry per CDR3 protein. Of 160,000 or so distinct CDR3 sequences detected, 40% to 55% appear once; the ten largest clones hold about 2.9%. Sequenced material: sorted CD4+, CD8+, or CD8+CD57+ T cells (not recorded which) from PBMCs. Every receptor here comes from a human donor with aplastic anemia.

This clonotype has a single count. The chain links TRBV10-3 to TRBJ2-7, with 11 bases fitting TRBD1. The J segment lost 2 bases and the V segment lost 10 bases, leaving 7 bases of the junction unmatched. CDR1 and CDR2 (germline): ENHRY, SYGVKD. The CDR3 totals 14 residues. CDR3 sequence: CASSGQGGAYEQYF. The CDR3 DNA reads TGTGCCAGCTCGGGACAGGGGGGCGCCTACGAGCAGTACTTC.

This clonotype was counted at least ten times. DNA for the CDR3: TGTGCCAGCAGCTTGGGTCAGCGGGAGACTGGGGTTAGCTCCTACGAGCAGTACGTC. Translation: CASSLGQRETGVSSYEQYV. The chain has TRBV5-4 and TRBJ2-7, with 8 nucleotides matching TRBD2. After removal of 0 bases from V and 0 bases from J, the junction contained 14 bases not matched to a gene. This CDR3 spans 19 amino acids. Germline lookup yields CDR1 SGHNT and CDR2 YYREEE (reference sequence).

This chain links TRBV28 with TRBJ1-2, with D possibly being TRBD1 (5 bases). V was shortened by 10 bases and J by 4 bases, with 16 bases between the two germline ends. Germline assignment: CDR1 MDHEN and CDR2 SYDVKM. This CDR3 is built from 13 residues. The CDR3 loop reads CATVYQGGYGYTF. The CDR3 region has the DNA TGTGCCACCGTATATCAGGGAGGCTATGGCTACACCTTC.